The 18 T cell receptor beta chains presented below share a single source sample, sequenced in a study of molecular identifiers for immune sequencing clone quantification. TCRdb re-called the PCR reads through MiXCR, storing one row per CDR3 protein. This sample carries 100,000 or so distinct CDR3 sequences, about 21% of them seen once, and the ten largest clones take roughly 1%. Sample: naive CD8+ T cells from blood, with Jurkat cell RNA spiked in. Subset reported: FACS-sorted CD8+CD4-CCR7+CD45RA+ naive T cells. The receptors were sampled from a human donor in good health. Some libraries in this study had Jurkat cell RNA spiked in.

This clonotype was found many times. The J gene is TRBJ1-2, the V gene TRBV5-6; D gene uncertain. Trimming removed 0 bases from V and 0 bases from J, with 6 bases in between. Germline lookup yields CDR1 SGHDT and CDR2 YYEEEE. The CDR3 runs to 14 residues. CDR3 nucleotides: TGTGCCAGCAGCTTGGAACAAACTAACTATGGCTACACCTTC. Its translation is CASSLEQTNYGYTF.

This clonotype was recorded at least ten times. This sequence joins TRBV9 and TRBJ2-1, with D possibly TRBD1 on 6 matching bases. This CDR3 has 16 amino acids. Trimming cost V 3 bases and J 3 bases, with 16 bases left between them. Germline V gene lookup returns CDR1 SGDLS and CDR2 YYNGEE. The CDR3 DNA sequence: TGTGCCAGCAGCGCATCCGGGACAACCAGCTACAATGAGCAGTTCTTC. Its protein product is CASSASGTTSYNEQFF.

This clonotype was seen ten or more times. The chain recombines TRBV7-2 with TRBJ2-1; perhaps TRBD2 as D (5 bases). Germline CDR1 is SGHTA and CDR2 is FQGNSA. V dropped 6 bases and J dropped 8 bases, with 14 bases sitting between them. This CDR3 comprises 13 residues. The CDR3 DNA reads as TGTGCCAGCAGATCGACTATAAGCGATGAGCAGTTCTTC. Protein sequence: CASRSTISDEQFF.

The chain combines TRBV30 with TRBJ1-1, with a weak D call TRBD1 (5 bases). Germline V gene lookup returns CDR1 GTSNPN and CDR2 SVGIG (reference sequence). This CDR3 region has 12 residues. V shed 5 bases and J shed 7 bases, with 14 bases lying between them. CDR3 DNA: TGTGCCTGGGTCTATTGGGGGGGTGAAGCTTTCTTT. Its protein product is CAWVYWGGEAFF.

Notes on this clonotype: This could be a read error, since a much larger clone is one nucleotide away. The CDR3 spells CASSHGTWFYEQYF. The CDR3 DNA is TGTGCCAGCAGCCACGGGACATGGTTCTACGAGCAGTACTTC. The rearrangement links TRBV7-9 to TRBJ2-7; D might be TRBD1 (6 bases). The V end lost 5 bases, the J end lost 3 bases, and 14 bases lay between the germline ends. This CDR3 has 14 residues. In germline, CDR1 is SEHNR, CDR2 FQNEAQ (reference sequence).

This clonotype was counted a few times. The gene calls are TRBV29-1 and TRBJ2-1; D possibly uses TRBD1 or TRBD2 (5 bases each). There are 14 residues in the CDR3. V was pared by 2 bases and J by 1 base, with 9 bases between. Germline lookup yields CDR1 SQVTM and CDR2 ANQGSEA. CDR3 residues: CSVEWDGSYNEQFF. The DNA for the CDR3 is TGCAGCGTTGAATGGGACGGGTCCTACAATGAGCAGTTCTTC.

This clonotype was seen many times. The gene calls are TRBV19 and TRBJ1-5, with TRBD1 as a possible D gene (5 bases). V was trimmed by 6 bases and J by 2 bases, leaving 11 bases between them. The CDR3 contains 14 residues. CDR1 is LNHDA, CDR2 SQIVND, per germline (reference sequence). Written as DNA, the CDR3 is TGTGCCAGTAGCTGGCAGGGAGGCAATCAGCCCCAGCATTTT. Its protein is CASSWQGGNQPQHF.

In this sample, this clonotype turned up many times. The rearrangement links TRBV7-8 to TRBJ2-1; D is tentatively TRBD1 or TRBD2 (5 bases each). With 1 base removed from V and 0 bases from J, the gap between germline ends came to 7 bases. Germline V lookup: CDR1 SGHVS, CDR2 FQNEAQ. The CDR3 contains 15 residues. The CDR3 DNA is TGTGCCAGCAGCTTAGAGGGGAGCTCCTACAATGAGCAGTTCTTC. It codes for CASSLEGSSYNEQFF.

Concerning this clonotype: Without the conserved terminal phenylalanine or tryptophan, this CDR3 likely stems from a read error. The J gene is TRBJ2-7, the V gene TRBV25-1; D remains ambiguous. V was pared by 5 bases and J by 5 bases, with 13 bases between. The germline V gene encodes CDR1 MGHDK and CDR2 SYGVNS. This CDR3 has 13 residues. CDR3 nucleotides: TGTGCCAGCAGTTTCAACAGCTTCGACGAGCAGTACTCC. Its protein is CASSFNSFDEQYS.

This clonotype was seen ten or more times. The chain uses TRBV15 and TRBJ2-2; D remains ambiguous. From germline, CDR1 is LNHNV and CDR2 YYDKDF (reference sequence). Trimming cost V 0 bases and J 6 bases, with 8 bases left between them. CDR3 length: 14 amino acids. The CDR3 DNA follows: TGTGCCACCAGCAGAGATGAGGAACCCGGGGAGCTGTTTTTT. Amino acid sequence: CATSRDEEPGELFF.

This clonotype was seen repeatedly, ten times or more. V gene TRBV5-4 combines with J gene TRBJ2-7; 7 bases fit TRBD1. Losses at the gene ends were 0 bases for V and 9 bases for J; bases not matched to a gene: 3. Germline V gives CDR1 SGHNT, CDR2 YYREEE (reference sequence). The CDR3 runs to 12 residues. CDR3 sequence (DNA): TGTGCCAGCAGCTTGGGATCAGGGGGGCAGTACTTC. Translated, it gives CASSLGSGGQYF. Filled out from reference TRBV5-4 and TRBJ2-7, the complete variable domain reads ETGVTQSPTHLIKTRGQQVTLRCSSQSGHNTVSWYQQALGQGPQFIFQYYREEENGRGNFPPRFSGLQFPNYSSELNVNALELDDSALYLCASSLGSGGQYFGPGTRLTVT.

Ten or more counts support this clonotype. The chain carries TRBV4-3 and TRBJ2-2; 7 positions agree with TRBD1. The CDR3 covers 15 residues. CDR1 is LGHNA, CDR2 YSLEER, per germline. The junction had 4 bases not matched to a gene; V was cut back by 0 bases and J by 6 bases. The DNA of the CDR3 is TGCGCCAGCAGCCAAGATTGGCAGGGGGCCGGGGAGCTGTTTTTT. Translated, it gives CASSQDWQGAGELFF.

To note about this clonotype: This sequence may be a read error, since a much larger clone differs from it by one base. CDR3 protein: CASSPPDRDQETQYF. As DNA, the CDR3 is TGTGCCAGCAGCCCCCCGGACAGGGATCAAGAGACCCAGTACTTC. The rearrangement joins TRBV13 to TRBJ2-5; TRBD1 agrees at 8 bases. CDR1 and CDR2 (germline): PRHDT, FYEKMQ (reference sequence). Trimming at V came to 5 bases and at J to 2 bases, leaving 7 bases not matched to a gene. CDR3 size: 15 residues. Full variable domain (missing parts from reference TRBV13 and TRBJ2-5): AAGVIQSPRHLIKEKRETATLKCYPIPRHDTVYWYQQGPGQDPQFLISFYEKMQSDKGSIPDRFSAQQFSDYHSELNMSSLELGDSALYFCASSPPDRDQETQYFGPGTRLLVL.

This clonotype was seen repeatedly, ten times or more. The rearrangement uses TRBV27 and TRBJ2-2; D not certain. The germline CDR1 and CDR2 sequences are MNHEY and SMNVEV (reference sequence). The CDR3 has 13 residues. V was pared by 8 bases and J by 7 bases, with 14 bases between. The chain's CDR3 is CASGPHPVGELFF. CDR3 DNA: TGTGCCAGCGGTCCCCATCCGGTCGGGGAGCTGTTTTTT.

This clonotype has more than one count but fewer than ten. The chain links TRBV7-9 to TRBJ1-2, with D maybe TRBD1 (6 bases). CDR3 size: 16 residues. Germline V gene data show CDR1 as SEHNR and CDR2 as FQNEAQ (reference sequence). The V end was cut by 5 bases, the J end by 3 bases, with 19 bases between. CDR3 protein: CASSAQTGALDYGYTF. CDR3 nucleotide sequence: TGTGCCAGCAGCGCTCAGACAGGAGCTCTGGACTATGGCTACACCTTC. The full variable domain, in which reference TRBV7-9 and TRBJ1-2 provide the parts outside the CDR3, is DTGVSQNPRHKITKRGQNVTFRCDPISEHNRLYWYRQTLGQGPEFLTYFQNEAQLEKSRLLSDRFSAERPKGSFSTLEIQRTEQGDSAMYLCASSAQTGALDYGYTFGSGTRLTVV.

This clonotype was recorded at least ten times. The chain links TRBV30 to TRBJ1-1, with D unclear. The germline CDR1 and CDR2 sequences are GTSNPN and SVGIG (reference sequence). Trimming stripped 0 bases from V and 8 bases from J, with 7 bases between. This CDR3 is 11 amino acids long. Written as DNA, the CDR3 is TGTGCCTGGAGTGTACGTGGAGAAGCTTTCTTT. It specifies CAWSVRGEAFF.

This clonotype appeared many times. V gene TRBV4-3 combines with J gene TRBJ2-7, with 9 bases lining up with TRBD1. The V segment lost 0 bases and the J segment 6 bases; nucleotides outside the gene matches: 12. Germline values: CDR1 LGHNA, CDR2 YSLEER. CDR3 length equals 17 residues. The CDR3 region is CASSQDQKPGQGGEQYF. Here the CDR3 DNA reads TGCGCCAGCAGCCAAGATCAGAAACCGGGACAGGGCGGCGAGCAGTACTTC.

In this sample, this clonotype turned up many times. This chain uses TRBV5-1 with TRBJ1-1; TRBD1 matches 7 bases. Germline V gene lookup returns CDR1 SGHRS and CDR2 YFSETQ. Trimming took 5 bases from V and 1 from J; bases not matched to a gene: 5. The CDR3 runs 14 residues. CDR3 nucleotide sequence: TGCGCCAGCAGAACAGGGGACTCGAACACTGAAGCTTTCTTT. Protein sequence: CASRTGDSNTEAFF.